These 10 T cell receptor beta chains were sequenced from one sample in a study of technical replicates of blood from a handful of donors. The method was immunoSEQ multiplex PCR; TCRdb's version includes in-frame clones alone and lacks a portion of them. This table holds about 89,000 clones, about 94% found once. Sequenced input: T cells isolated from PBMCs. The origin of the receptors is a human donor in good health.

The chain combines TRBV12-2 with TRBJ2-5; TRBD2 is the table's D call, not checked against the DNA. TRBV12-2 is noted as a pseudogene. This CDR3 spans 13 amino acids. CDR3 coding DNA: TGTGCAAGTCGCTTAGTGAGCATCGAGACCCAGTACTTC. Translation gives CASRLVSIETQYF.

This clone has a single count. CDR3 sequence reads: CSVAFPSTDTQYF. In DNA, the CDR3 is TGCAGCGTTGCTTTTCCTTCCACAGATACGCAGTATTTT. This chain connects TRBV29-1 to TRBJ2-3; D remains unclear. V was pared by 4 bases and J by 2 bases, with 10 bases between. Germline V lookup: CDR1 SQVTM, CDR2 ANQGSEA. The CDR3 extends over 13 amino acids.

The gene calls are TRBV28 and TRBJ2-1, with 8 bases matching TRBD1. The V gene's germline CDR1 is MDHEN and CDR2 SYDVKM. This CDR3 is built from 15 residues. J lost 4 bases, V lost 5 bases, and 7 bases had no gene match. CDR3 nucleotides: TGTGCCAGCAGTCGAAGACAGGGGCTATACAATGAGCAGTTCTTC. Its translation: CASSRRQGLYNEQFF.

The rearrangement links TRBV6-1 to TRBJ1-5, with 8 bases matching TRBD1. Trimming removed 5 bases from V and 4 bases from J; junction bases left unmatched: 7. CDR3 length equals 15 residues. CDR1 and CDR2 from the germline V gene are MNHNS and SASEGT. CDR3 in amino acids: CASSWDTGGNQPQHF. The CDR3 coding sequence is TGTGCCAGCAGTTGGGATACAGGGGGGAATCAGCCCCAGCATTTT.

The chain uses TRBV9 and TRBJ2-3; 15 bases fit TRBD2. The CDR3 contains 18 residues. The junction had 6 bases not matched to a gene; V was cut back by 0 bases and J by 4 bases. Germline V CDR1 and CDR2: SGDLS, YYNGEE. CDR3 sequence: CASSVGGLAGGGSDTQYF. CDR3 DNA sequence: TGTGCCAGCAGCGTAGGGGGACTAGCGGGAGGTGGATCAGATACGCAGTATTTT.

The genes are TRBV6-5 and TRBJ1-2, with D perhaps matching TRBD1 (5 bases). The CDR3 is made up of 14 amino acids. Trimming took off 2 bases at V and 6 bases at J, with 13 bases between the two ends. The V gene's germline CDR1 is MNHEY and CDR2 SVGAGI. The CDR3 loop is CASSYGGESDGYTF. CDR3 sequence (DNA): TGTGCCAGCAGTTACGGGGGGGAATCTGATGGCTACACCTTC.

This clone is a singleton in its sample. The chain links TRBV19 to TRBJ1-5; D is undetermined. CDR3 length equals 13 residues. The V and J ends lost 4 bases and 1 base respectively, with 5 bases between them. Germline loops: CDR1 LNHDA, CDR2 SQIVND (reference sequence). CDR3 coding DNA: TGTGCCAGTAGTAACTGGAGCAATCAGCCCCAGCATTTT. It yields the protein CASSNWSNQPQHF.

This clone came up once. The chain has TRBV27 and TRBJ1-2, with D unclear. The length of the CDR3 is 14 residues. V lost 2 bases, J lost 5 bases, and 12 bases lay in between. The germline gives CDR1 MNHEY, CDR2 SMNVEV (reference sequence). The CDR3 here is CASSLQRVGYGYTF. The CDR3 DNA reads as TGTGCCAGCAGTTTACAGCGGGTGGGTTATGGCTACACCTTC.

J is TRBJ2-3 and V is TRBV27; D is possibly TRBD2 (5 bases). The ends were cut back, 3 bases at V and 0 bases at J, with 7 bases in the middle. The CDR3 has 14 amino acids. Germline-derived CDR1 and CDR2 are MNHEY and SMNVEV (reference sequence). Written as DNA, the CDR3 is TGTGCCAGCAGTTTGACTACTAGCACAGATACGCAGTATTTT. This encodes CASSLTTSTDTQYF.

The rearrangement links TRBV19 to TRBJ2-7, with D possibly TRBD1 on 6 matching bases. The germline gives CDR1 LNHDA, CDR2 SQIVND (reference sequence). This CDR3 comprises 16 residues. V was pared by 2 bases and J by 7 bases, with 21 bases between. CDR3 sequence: CASSINHRVHSEEQYF. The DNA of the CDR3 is TGTGCCAGTAGTATAAACCACAGGGTCCACTCGGAGGAGCAGTACTTC.